This T cell receptor (beta chain) is drawn from a study of control samples from healthy donors and cancer patients. The CDR3 totals 14 residues. Trimming shortened V by 4 bases and J by 3 bases, and 9 bases separated the two germline ends. Germline V gives CDR1 MRHNA, CDR2 SNTAGT. TCRdb's table, derived via immunoSEQ multiplex PCR, lists solely in-frame clones and lacks some. The sample carries around 250,000 clones, around 80% recorded once. This clonotype was obtained from a woman in her sixties with lung cancer. The V and J genes are TRBV6-4 and TRBJ2-2; D remains unclear. The sequenced sample was PBMCs. The CDR3 sequence: CASSADWDTGELFF. The DNA for the CDR3 is TGTGCCAGCAGTGCCGACTGGGACACCGGGGAGCTGTTTTTT.